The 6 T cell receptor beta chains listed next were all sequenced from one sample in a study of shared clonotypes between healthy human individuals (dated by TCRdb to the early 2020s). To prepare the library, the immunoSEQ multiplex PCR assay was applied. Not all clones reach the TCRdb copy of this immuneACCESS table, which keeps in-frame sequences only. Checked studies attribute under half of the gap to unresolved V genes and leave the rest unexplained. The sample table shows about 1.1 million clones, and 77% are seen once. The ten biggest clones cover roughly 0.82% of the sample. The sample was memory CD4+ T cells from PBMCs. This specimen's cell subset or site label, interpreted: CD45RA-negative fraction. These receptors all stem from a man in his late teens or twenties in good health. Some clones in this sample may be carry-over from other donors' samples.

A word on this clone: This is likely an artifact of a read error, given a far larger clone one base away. The CDR3 spells CASSLGRGADTQYF. The CDR3 coding sequence is TGTGCCAGCAGCTTAGGTCGGGGCGCAGATACGCAGTATTTT. This rearrangement joins TRBV11-3 to TRBJ2-3; D tentatively reads TRBD1 or TRBD2 (5 bases each). Germline V gives CDR1 SGHNT, CDR2 YENEEA. V lost 1 base, J lost 4 bases, and 9 bases lay in between. There are 14 residues in the CDR3.

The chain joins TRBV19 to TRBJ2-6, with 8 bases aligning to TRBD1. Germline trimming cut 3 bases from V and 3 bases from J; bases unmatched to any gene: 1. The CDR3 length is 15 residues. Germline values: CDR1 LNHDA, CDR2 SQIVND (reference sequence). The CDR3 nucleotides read TGTGCCAGTAGTATCGACAGGGGTGGGGCCAACGTCCTGACTTTC. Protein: CASSIDRGGANVLTF.

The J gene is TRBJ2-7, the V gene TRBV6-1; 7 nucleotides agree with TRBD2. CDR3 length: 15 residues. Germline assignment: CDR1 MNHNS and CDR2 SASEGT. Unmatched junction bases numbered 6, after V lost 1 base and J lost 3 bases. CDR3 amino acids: CASSEEASGYYEQYF. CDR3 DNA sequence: TGTGCCAGCAGTGAAGAGGCTAGCGGTTACTACGAGCAGTACTTC.

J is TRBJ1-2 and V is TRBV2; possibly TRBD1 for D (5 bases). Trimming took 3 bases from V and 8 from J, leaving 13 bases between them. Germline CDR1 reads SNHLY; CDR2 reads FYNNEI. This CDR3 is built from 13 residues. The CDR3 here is CASSDRVTSGYTF. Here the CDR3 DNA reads TGTGCCAGCAGTGACAGGGTGACTAGCGGCTACACCTTC.

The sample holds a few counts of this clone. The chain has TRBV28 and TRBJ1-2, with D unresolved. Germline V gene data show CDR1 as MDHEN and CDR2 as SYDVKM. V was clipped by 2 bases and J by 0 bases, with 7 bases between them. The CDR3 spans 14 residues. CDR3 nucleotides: TGTGCCAGCAGTTTAATGGCAGCTAACTATGGCTACACCTTC. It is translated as CASSLMAANYGYTF.

The CDR3 protein is CASSDPRAGDYYEQYF. The CDR3 coding sequence is TGTGCCAGCAGTGACCCTCGGGCCGGAGACTACTACGAGCAGTACTTC. The chain carries TRBV6-4 and TRBJ2-7; TRBD2 might be the D (5 bases). The CDR3 has 16 amino acids. V shed 2 bases and J shed 3 bases, with 17 bases lying between them. The germline gives CDR1 MRHNA, CDR2 SNTAGT.